The 10 T cell receptor beta chains reported below all come from one sample, sequenced in a study of CD8+ T cells in alopecia areata. In each case, RNA was isolated and then reverse transcribed into cDNA as the sequencing template. Here immunoSEQ multiplex PCR was the method, and the copy in TCRdb shows in-frame clones only, minus some. The sample has about 200,000 clones, around 56% seen once; the top ten hold approximately 3.4%. Treatment described: oral pan-JAK inhibitor, 5-10 mg twice daily. Sequenced material: CD4+ T cells sorted from blood, taken at week 4, from a patient treated with tofacitinib. All receptors derive from a human donor with alopecia areata.

This clone was counted between two and nine times. CDR3 amino acids: CASSLGLTRGTDTQYF. The CDR3, as DNA: TGTGCCAGCAGCTTGGGGCTCACGAGAGGCACAGATACGCAGTATTTT. The V gene is TRBV5-6, the J gene TRBJ2-3; D is uncertain. V was shortened by 0 bases and J by 1 base, with 12 bases between the two germline ends. The CDR3 runs 16 residues. Germline-derived CDR1 and CDR2 are SGHDT and YYEEEE.

This sequence joins TRBV29-1 and TRBJ2-1; 12 bases are a match to TRBD2. V dropped 6 bases and J dropped 8; count of bases not matched to a gene: 2. CDR3 length equals 12 residues. Germline CDR1 is SQVTM and CDR2 is ANQGSEA. This CDR3 reads CSVGTSGHEQFF. CDR3 nucleotide sequence: TGCAGCGTGGGGACTAGCGGGCATGAGCAGTTCTTC.

This chain joins TRBV11-2 and TRBJ2-5, with no clear D. The CDR3 runs to 14 residues. V was clipped by 3 bases and J by 5 bases, with 13 bases between them. Germline CDR1 and CDR2: SGHAT and FQNNGV. The CDR3 DNA follows: TGTGCCAGCAGCTTGAGAGGCTTCGGGGAGACCCAGTACTTC. It is translated as CASSLRGFGETQYF.

CDR3 residues: CSVGEQRKQYF. In nucleotides, the CDR3 is TGCAGCGTTGGGGAACAGAGGAAGCAGTACTTC. This chain links TRBV29-1 with TRBJ2-7; D unresolved. Trimming pared 4 bases from V and 8 bases from J, leaving 12 bases between. CDR1 is SQVTM, CDR2 ANQGSEA, per germline. This CDR3 is built from 11 residues.

This chain uses TRBV27 with TRBJ2-5; D ambiguous. The J call is doubtful: the DNA matches TRBJ2-7 better. Germline CDR1 reads MNHEY; CDR2 reads SMNVEV (reference sequence). There are 14 residues in the CDR3. This chain's CDR3 is CASSLSRHHYEQYF. The CDR3 DNA sequence: TGTGCCAGCAGTTTGTCGAGGCATCACTACGAGCAGTACTTC.

The chain recombines TRBV5-1 with TRBJ2-1; perhaps TRBD2 as D (6 bases). V was trimmed by 0 bases and J by 9 bases, leaving 13 bases between them. This CDR3 spans 14 amino acids. Germline V gene lookup returns CDR1 SGHRS and CDR2 YFSETQ. CDR3 nucleotide sequence: TGCGCCAGCAGCTTGGATGGCGGGGACGGTGAGCAGTTCTTC. Its translation: CASSLDGGDGEQFF.

The V call is TRBV6-5, the J call TRBJ1-5; D gene unclear. The CDR3 has 15 residues. Germline-derived CDR1 and CDR2 are MNHEY and SVGAGI. Trimming stripped 5 bases from V and 0 bases from J, with 11 bases between. CDR3 DNA: TGTGCCAGCAGTCCTTGGAGGGATAGCAATCAGCCCCAGCATTTT. Translated: CASSPWRDSNQPQHF.

This chain connects TRBV7-6 to TRBJ2-5; D gene uncertain. The length of the CDR3 is 12 residues. Germline V gene data show CDR1 as SGHVS and CDR2 as FNYEAQ. The V gene lost 2 bases and the J gene lost 7 bases, with 8 bases spanning the gap. Written as DNA, the CDR3 is TGTGCCAGCAGCTTATGGTATGGGACCCAGTACTTC. It is translated as CASSLWYGTQYF. The full variable domain, its missing parts supplied by reference TRBV7-6 and TRBJ2-5, is GAGVSQSPRYKVTKRGQDVALRCDPISGHVSLYWYRQALGQGPEFLTYFNYEAQQDKSGLPNDRFSAERPEGSISTLTIQRTEQRDSAMYRCASSLWYGTQYFGPGTRLLVL.

This clone was counted a few times. The genes are TRBV18 and TRBJ2-1; D remains unclear. The V gene's germline CDR1 is KGHSH and CDR2 LQKENI. This CDR3 is 15 amino acids long. V shed 2 bases and J shed 1 base, with 9 bases lying between them. CDR3: CASSPNSGSYNEQFF. As DNA, the CDR3 is TGTGCCAGCTCACCAAACTCAGGTTCCTACAATGAGCAGTTCTTC.

This clone was observed a handful of times. The chain has TRBV15 and TRBJ2-1; 8 nucleotides agree with TRBD1. Germline V gene sequence: CDR1 LNHNV, CDR2 YYDKDF (reference sequence). This CDR3 contains 18 residues. The J segment lost 4 bases and the V segment lost 1 base, leaving 12 bases of the junction unmatched. CDR3 nucleotide sequence: TGTGCCACCAGCAGAGCAGGGCTGCGGGACAGGTTATACAATGAGCAGTTCTTC. Amino acids: CATSRAGLRDRLYNEQFF. The whole variable domain, filled in from reference TRBV15 and TRBJ2-1, reads DAMVIQNPRYQVTQFGKPVTLSCSQTLNHNVMYWYQQKSSQAPKLLFHYYDKDFNNEADTPDNFQSRRPNTSFCFLDIRSPGLGDTAMYLCATSRAGLRDRLYNEQFFGPGTRLTVL.